This passage covers 24 T cell receptor beta chains from one sample sequenced in a study of cytomegalovirus exposure and HLA in healthy donors. The PCR ran on 60 Vbeta and 13 Jbeta primers. Libraries were prepared by immunoSEQ multiplex PCR; TCRdb keeps only in-frame clonotypes and omits some of them. The table includes about 190,000 clones, about four fifths detected once. Sequencing used PBMCs. Receptors originate from a woman aged 45-60 years in good health and CMV-seropositive.

The chain has TRBV4-1 and TRBJ2-5; 9 nucleotides agree with TRBD2. Germline V gene sequence: CDR1 MGHRA, CDR2 YSYEKL. V was pared by 0 bases and J by 5 bases, with 7 bases of the junction left unmatched. The CDR3 is 16 amino acids. DNA of the CDR3: TGCGCCAGCAGCCAAGACTTAGCGGGGGCGCGGGAGACCCAGTACTTC. As protein: CASSQDLAGARETQYF.

This clone was seen just once. V is TRBV6-1 and J is TRBJ2-5; the match to TRBD1 covers 7 bases. V lost 3 bases to trimming and J lost 5 bases; unmatched junction nucleotides: 12. Germline CDR1 is MNHNS and CDR2 is SASEGT. The CDR3 has 16 residues. DNA of the CDR3: TGTGCCAGCAGTGACTGGGTGAGGGGGCGGACGGAGACCCAGTACTTC. Its translation is CASSDWVRGRTETQYF.

This chain joins TRBV5-4 and TRBJ2-3; weak D call: TRBD2 (7 bases). The V and J ends lost 1 base and 3 bases respectively, with 18 bases between them. Germline-derived CDR1 and CDR2 are SGHNT and YYREEE (reference sequence). The CDR3 spans 17 residues. This chain's CDR3 is CASSLKARGLSTDTQYF. The CDR3 bases are TGTGCCAGCAGCTTGAAGGCGCGGGGGCTATCGACAGATACGCAGTATTTT.

This chain links TRBV19 with TRBJ1-3; perhaps TRBD1 as D (6 bases). The V and J ends lost 5 bases and 0 bases respectively, with 11 bases between them. This CDR3 comprises 15 residues. CDR1 LNHDA and CDR2 SQIVND come from the germline V gene (reference sequence). The CDR3 loop is CASSHNRVSGNTIYF. The CDR3 region has the DNA TGTGCCAGTAGTCATAACAGGGTCTCTGGAAACACCATATATTTT. The full variable domain, rest sourced from reference TRBV19 and TRBJ1-3, is DGGITQSPKYLFRKEGQNVTLSCEQNLNHDAMYWYRQDPGQGLRLIYYSQIVNDFQKGDIAEGYSVSREKKESFPLTVTSAQKNPTAFYLCASSHNRVSGNTIYFGEGSWLTVV.

The rearrangement uses TRBV29-1 and TRBJ1-2; 7 positions agree with TRBD1. V was pared by 6 bases and J by 4 bases, with 8 bases of the junction left unmatched. CDR3 length: 13 residues. Germline CDR1 is SQVTM and CDR2 is ANQGSEA. CDR3 nucleotides: TGCAGCGTAGACTTCCGGGACAGCTATGGCTACACCTTC. Its translation: CSVDFRDSYGYTF.

The chain recombines TRBV7-6 with TRBJ2-1; D unclear. The CDR3 runs to 13 residues. The V end was cut by 5 bases, the J end by 8 bases, with 13 bases between. CDR1 and CDR2 from the germline V gene are SGHVS and FNYEAQ. CDR3 sequence reads: CASSPPSSDEQFF. CDR3 nucleotides: TGTGCCAGCAGCCCTCCCTCTAGTGATGAGCAGTTCTTC. The full variable domain, its missing parts supplied by reference TRBV7-6 and TRBJ2-1, is GAGVSQSPRYKVTKRGQDVALRCDPISGHVSLYWYRQALGQGPEFLTYFNYEAQQDKSGLPNDRFSAERPEGSISTLTIQRTEQRDSAMYRCASSPPSSDEQFFGPGTRLTVL.

This chain joins TRBV5-1 and TRBJ1-3; 7 nucleotides align to TRBD1. This CDR3 region has 16 residues. The germline V gene has CDR1 SGHRS and CDR2 YFSETQ. V shed 4 bases and J 0 bases; nucleotides not matched to a gene: 7. This CDR3 is CASSPGQTDSGNTIYF. CDR3 sequence (DNA): TGCGCCAGCAGCCCGGGACAGACCGACTCTGGAAACACCATATATTTT.

The genes are TRBV5-6 and TRBJ1-1; D is ambiguous. Germline CDR1 reads SGHDT; CDR2 reads YYEEEE. Trimming cost V 0 bases and J 11 bases, with 11 bases left between them. The CDR3 spans 12 residues. This CDR3 reads CASSLASSGAFF. In nucleotides, the CDR3 is TGTGCCAGCAGCTTGGCATCATCCGGGGCTTTCTTT.

This chain joins TRBV6-1 and TRBJ2-3, with 10 bases aligning to TRBD2. CDR1 and CDR2 from the germline V gene are MNHNS and SASEGT. The V gene end was trimmed by 6 bases and the J gene end by 0 bases; junction bases not matched to a gene: 3. The CDR3 sequence is 15 residues long. The CDR3 bases are TGTGCCAGCAGACCACTAGCGGGGAGCACAGATACGCAGTATTTT. Protein: CASRPLAGSTDTQYF.

The J gene is TRBJ2-7, the V gene TRBV9; perhaps TRBD2 as D (6 bases). In germline, CDR1 is SGDLS, CDR2 YYNGEE. The V gene lost 4 bases and the J gene lost 0 bases, with 17 bases spanning the gap. The CDR3 runs 16 residues. Here the CDR3 DNA reads TGTGCCAGCAGCCCAGCCCCCTACGGGGGCTCCTACGAGCAGTACTTC. This gives the protein CASSPAPYGGSYEQYF.

This chain links TRBV18 with TRBJ1-3; 7 bases are shared with TRBD1. The CDR3 loop spans 15 amino acids. With V trimmed by 0 bases and J by 2 bases, 1 base remained unmatched. Germline CDR1 and CDR2: KGHSH and LQKENI. Written as DNA, the CDR3 is TGTGCCAGCTCACCACCGACAGGGCCTGGAAACACCATATATTTT. It is translated as CASSPPTGPGNTIYF.

The chain links TRBV9 to TRBJ2-1; 10 positions agree with TRBD2. CDR1 and CDR2 from the germline V gene are SGDLS and YYNGEE. Losses at the gene ends were 2 bases for V and 3 bases for J; bases not matched to a gene: 2. This CDR3 has 15 amino acids. CDR3 coding DNA: TGTGCCAGCAGCGTGACTAGCGGGTTCTACAATGAGCAGTTCTTC. This sequence encodes CASSVTSGFYNEQFF.

This clone came up once. The rearrangement links TRBV5-1 to TRBJ1-2; 7 bases are a match to TRBD1. CDR1 and CDR2 from the germline V gene are SGHRS and YFSETQ. This CDR3 contains 17 residues. V lost 5 bases, J lost 5 bases, and 18 bases stayed unmatched. The CDR3 reads CASSNVGTGTATYGYTF. The DNA of the CDR3 is TGCGCCAGCAGTAACGTAGGTACCGGGACAGCTACATATGGCTACACCTTC.

V gene TRBV18 combines with J gene TRBJ2-7; TRBD1 agrees at 8 bases. The CDR3 consists of 15 residues. Germline V gene data show CDR1 as KGHSH and CDR2 as LQKENI. V shed 2 bases and J 1 base; nucleotides not matched to a gene: 4. The CDR3 loop reads CASSPFGTGSYEQYF. CDR3 DNA sequence: TGTGCCAGCTCACCATTCGGGACAGGATCCTACGAGCAGTACTTC.

V is TRBV28 and J is TRBJ2-5, with TRBD1 matching over 8 bases. Germline lookup yields CDR1 MDHEN and CDR2 SYDVKM. V dropped 5 bases and J dropped 2; count of bases not matched to a gene: 16. The CDR3 covers 18 residues. DNA of the CDR3: TGTGCCAGCAGTGTGACGGGGGTGACAGGGGAAGGGCAAGAGACCCAGTACTTC. This translates into CASSVTGVTGEGQETQYF.

About this clone: The junction departs from germline at one end; a sequencing error may be responsible. This chain links TRBV23-1 with TRBJ1-2, with TRBD1 matching over 7 bases. TRBV23-1 belongs to the ORF category, with a function that is uncertain. The length of the CDR3 is 17 residues. The CDR3 spells CASSESPELRQGYGYTF. CDR3 bases: TGCGCCAGCAGTGAATCTCCCGAGTTGAGACAGGGCTATGGCTACACCTTC.

This clone has just a few counts. The rearrangement uses TRBV5-1 and TRBJ1-2; 10 bases are shared with TRBD1. The germline V gene encodes CDR1 SGHRS and CDR2 YFSETQ. V lost 4 bases and J lost 7; bases outside the gene matches: 7. The CDR3 is 14 residues long. DNA of the CDR3: TGCGCCAGCAGCCAGGACAGGGGGGAGCGTGGCTACACCTTC. Protein: CASSQDRGERGYTF.

The chain couples TRBV29-1 to TRBJ2-7, with 7 nucleotides matching TRBD2. V lost 4 bases and J lost 1; bases outside the gene matches: 1. CDR3 size: 12 residues. In germline, CDR1 is SQVTM, CDR2 ANQGSEA. The CDR3 reads CSVGGGSYEQYF. Written as DNA, the CDR3 is TGCAGCGTTGGGGGAGGGTCCTACGAGCAGTACTTC.

The chain joins TRBV5-1 to TRBJ2-5; 7 nucleotides agree with TRBD1. Per the germline V gene, CDR1 is SGHRS and CDR2 is YFSETQ. After removal of 4 bases from V and 4 bases from J, the junction contained 13 bases not matched to a gene. There are 16 residues in the CDR3. The CDR3 nucleotides read TGCGCCAGCAGCCAAGATACAACAGGGGCCGGAGAGACCCAGTACTTC. Translation: CASSQDTTGAGETQYF.

The chain joins TRBV10-3 to TRBJ2-7; 7 bases match TRBD1. Germline V CDR1 and CDR2: ENHRY, SYGVKD. V dropped 9 bases and J dropped 2; count of bases not matched to a gene: 4. CDR3 size: 12 residues. CDR3 sequence reads: CAIGTETYEQYF. For the CDR3, the DNA is TGTGCCATAGGGACAGAGACCTACGAGCAGTACTTC.

This clone was recorded only once. The chain has TRBV6-5 and TRBJ1-2; D possibly corresponds to TRBD1 (5 bases). Germline CDR1 is MNHEY and CDR2 is SVGAGI. Trimming shortened V by 5 bases and J by 8 bases, and 21 bases separated the two germline ends. The length of the CDR3 is 15 residues. The CDR3 loop is CASSARRGGVEGYTF. CDR3 DNA: TGTGCCAGCAGTGCTCGGCGGGGGGGTGTAGAGGGCTACACCTTC.

The gene calls are TRBV5-1 and TRBJ2-2; maybe TRBD2 (6 bases). Per the germline V gene, CDR1 is SGHRS and CDR2 is YFSETQ. V gave up 7 bases and J gave up 6 bases, with 19 bases separating them. CDR3 length equals 15 residues. The CDR3 sequence is CASDPGDFNSGELFF. The CDR3 region has the DNA TGCGCCAGCGACCCGGGGGACTTTAATTCCGGGGAGCTGTTTTTT.

This clone occurred once. The chain joins TRBV5-4 to TRBJ2-7, with TRBD2 as a possible D gene (5 bases). This CDR3 region has 13 residues. V lost 2 bases to trimming and J lost 4 bases, with 10 bases between them. From germline, CDR1 is SGHNT and CDR2 YYREEE (reference sequence). The CDR3 sequence is CASSFGGSYEQYF. The DNA of the CDR3 is TGTGCCAGCAGCTTCGGCGGGTCGTACGAGCAGTACTTC.

J is TRBJ2-7 and V is TRBV13; no firm D call. CDR3 length: 12 amino acids. Per the germline V gene, CDR1 is PRHDT and CDR2 is FYEKMQ (reference sequence). Trimming cost V 2 bases and J 5 bases, with 7 bases left between them. The CDR3 is CASSLTSHEQYF. The CDR3 DNA follows: TGTGCCAGCAGCTTAACTTCCCACGAGCAGTACTTC.